This TCR beta chain derives from a study of blood T cell repertoires in COVID-19. Study context: Samples came from the United States, Italy and Spain, spanning acute and convalescent COVID-19. PBMCs, B-cell-depleted T cells, or T cells provided the cDNA or gDNA that made up the material.

This table comes from immunoSEQ multiplex PCR, and its TCRdb copy is limited to in-frame clones, with some not included. The sample has 250,000 to 350,000 clones; around 91% are singletons. The trim removed 5 bases at V and 2 bases at J, leaving 5 bases unmatched. Germline lookup yields CDR1 PRHDT and CDR2 FYEKMQ (reference sequence). CDR3 size: 15 residues. The TCR sequence derives from a woman aged 60-75 years with acute or convalescent COVID-19. The J gene is TRBJ2-7, the V gene TRBV13, with TRBD1 matching 11 bases. Sequenced material: peripheral blood. The CDR3 bases are TGTGCCAGCAGCCGAGGGACAGGGGGGACCTACGAGCAGTACTTC. Its translation is CASSRGTGGTYEQYF.